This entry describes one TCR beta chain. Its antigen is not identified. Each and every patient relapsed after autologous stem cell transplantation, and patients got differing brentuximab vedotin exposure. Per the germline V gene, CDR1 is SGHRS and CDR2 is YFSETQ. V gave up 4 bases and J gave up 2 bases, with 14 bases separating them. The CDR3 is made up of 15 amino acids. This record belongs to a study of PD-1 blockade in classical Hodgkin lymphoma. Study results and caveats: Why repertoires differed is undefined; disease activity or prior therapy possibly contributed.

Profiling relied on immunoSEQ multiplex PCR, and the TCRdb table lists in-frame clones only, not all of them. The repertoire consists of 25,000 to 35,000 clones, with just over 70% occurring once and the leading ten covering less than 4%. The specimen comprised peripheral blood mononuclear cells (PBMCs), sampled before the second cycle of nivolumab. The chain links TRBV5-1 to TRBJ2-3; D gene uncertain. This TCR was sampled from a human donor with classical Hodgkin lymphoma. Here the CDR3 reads CASSPGTIATDTQYF. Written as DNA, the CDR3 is TGCGCCAGCAGCCCCGGCACCATTGCCACAGATACGCAGTATTTT.